Listed below are T cell receptor beta chains from one sample, sequenced in a study of blood T cell repertoires in COVID-19. This table comes from immunoSEQ multiplex PCR, and its TCRdb copy is limited to in-frame clones, with some not included. This sample yields a few hundred thousand clones, of which 88% are seen a single time; less than 2% belongs to the top ten. Sequencing input: PBMCs or T cells enriched from blood (not recorded which). These receptors were collected from a woman aged 40 to 50 who had recovered from COVID-19. The CDR3 runs from the conserved cysteine through the conserved F or W. Fields, in order: D gene, clone size, J gene, V gene, CDR3 protein, CDR3 DNA. D genes are given only for firm matches. Clone size is stated in some rows and not others, as once, few, many or a class when expanded.

.	.	TRBJ1-5	TRBV15	CATSRDRGIIRNQPQHF	TGTGCCACCAGCAGAGACAGGGGAATAATTAGGAATCAGCCCCAGCATTTT
.	.	TRBJ2-7	TRBV11-3	CASSLGHLDEQYF	TGTGCCAGCAGCTTAGGACACTTGGACGAGCAGTACTTC
TRBD2	.	TRBJ2-7	TRBV11-3	CASGPPLRGRSDYEQYF	TGTGCCAGCGGCCCACCACTGCGCGGGAGATCGGACTACGAGCAGTACTTC
.	.	TRBJ2-6	TRBV19	CASSIASSGANVLTF	TGTGCCAGTAGTATAGCCAGCTCTGGGGCCAACGTCCTGACTTTC
TRBD2	.	TRBJ2-1	TRBV7-8	CASSSMTAGAHYNEQFF	TGTGCCAGCAGCTCCATGACGGCGGGAGCCCACTACAATGAGCAGTTCTTC
.	.	TRBJ2-7	TRBV10-3	CAISESEGAAYEQYF	TGTGCCATCAGTGAGTCGGAGGGCGCTGCCTACGAGCAGTACTTC
TRBD2	.	TRBJ2-3	TRBV6-5	CASSLAGDTDTQYF	TGTGCCAGCAGTCTAGCGGGAGACACAGATACGCAGTATTTT
TRBD2	.	TRBJ2-1	TRBV18	CASSPPASGPYNEQFF	TGTGCCAGCTCACCCCCGGCTAGCGGTCCTTACAATGAGCAGTTCTTC
.	once	TRBJ1-2	TRBV7-9	CASSLAGAGGYTF	TGTGCCAGCAGCTTAGCGGGGGCCGGCGGCTACACCTTC
.	.	TRBJ1-2	TRBV2	CASTPSGGSNYGYTF	TGTGCCAGCACCCCGTCCGGGGGATCCAACTATGGCTACACCTTC
.	once	TRBJ2-7	TRBV6-5	CASSQISYEQYF	TGTGCCAGCAGTCAGATCTCCTACGAGCAGTACTTC
TRBD2	.	TRBJ2-1	TRBV2	CASSARSGLSGRLNNEQFF	TGTGCCAGCAGCGCGCGTTCTGGGCTAAGCGGGAGACTAAACAATGAGCAGTTCTTC
.	.	TRBJ1-2	TRBV6-5	CASSSTDSYGYTF	TGTGCCAGCAGCTCAACGGACAGCTATGGCTACACCTTC
TRBD1	.	TRBJ1-2	TRBV25-1	CASSKLDREGIGYTF	TGTGCCAGCAGTAAACTGGACAGGGAAGGAATTGGCTACACCTTC